This TCR beta chain derives from a study of shared clonotypes between healthy human individuals. Study details: Aged 18 to 49, the donors were a couple of women and three men. General study results and limits: It was anticipated that sequencing depth would influence how many clonotypes donors shared. Clonotype sharing across a few donors was observed for roughly 5% of naive CD4 clonotypes.

The table came from immunoSEQ multiplex PCR; TCRdb's copy has only in-frame clones and leaves some out. The data contain about 600,000 clones, less than 98% of them singletons. Germline trimming cut 2 bases from V and 4 bases from J; bases unmatched to any gene: 4. The CDR3 is made up of 16 amino acids. Germline V gene data show CDR1 as SGHRS and CDR2 as YFSETQ. A single count supports this clone. Its cognate antigen is unknown. There were no recent acute infections or vaccinations among the donors, who were healthy HIV-negative adults. The chain links TRBV5-1 to TRBJ2-2, with 11 bases that match TRBD1. The sequenced sample consisted of naive CD4+ T cells sorted from blood. Subset indicated: CD45RA+ positively selected. The sequence came from a woman in her 30s in good health. Here the CDR3 reads CASSFGQGASTGELFF. The CDR3 bases are TGCGCCAGCAGCTTCGGACAGGGGGCTAGCACCGGGGAGCTGTTTTTT.